A selection of T cell receptor beta chains follows, all from one sample in a study of blood T cell repertoires in COVID-19. Profiling relied on immunoSEQ multiplex PCR, and the TCRdb table lists in-frame clones only, not all of them. The sample yields about 270,000 clones, around 86% seen once. Sequencing was done on a sample of peripheral blood. These receptors originate from a man between 35 and 55 years old with active or convalescent COVID-19. The CDR3 runs from the conserved cysteine through the conserved F or W. The D gene is left open where the match is weak. Clone size is not always given. Where it is, it says once, few, many or a class for expanded clones.

J gene | V gene | clone size | D gene | CDR3 protein | CDR3 DNA
TRBJ2-3 | TRBV6-6 | . | . | CASKLRGTGRDTQYF | TGTGCCAGCAAGCTGCGGGGTACGGGGAGAGATACGCAGTATTTT
TRBJ1-5 | TRBV27 | . | . | CASSPQGMVSNQPQHF | TGTGCCAGCAGTCCACAGGGTATGGTGAGCAATCAGCCCCAGCATTTT
TRBJ1-1 | TRBV5-1 | . | . | CASSLDIPNTEAFF | TGCGCCAGCAGCTTGGACATACCGAACACTGAAGCTTTCTTT
TRBJ1-1 | TRBV5-1 | . | . | CASSLRQGGGNTEAFF | TGCGCCAGCAGCTTGAGGCAGGGAGGGGGTAACACTGAAGCTTTCTTT
TRBJ1-6 | TRBV10-1 | . | . | CATPQGRHNSPLHF | TGCGCCACCCCCCAGGGGAGACATAATTCACCCCTCCACTTT
TRBJ2-7 | TRBV6-5 | . | . | CASSTPVGGRYEQYF | TGTGCCAGCAGTACTCCCGTGGGAGGCCGCTACGAGCAGTACTTC
TRBJ2-4 | TRBV6-5 | . | TRBD2 | CASSKGTSGGNIQYF | TGTGCCAGCAGCAAGGGGACTAGCGGGGGCAACATTCAGTACTTC
TRBJ1-2 | TRBV30 | . | . | CAWSSGAGGGYTF | TGTGCCTGGAGCTCTGGAGCGGGGGGAGGCTACACCTTC
TRBJ2-6 | TRBV24-1 | . | . | CAKRTVNSGANVLTF | TGTGCCAAAAGGACAGTGAACTCTGGGGCCAACGTCCTGACTTTC
TRBJ2-3 | TRBV7-9 | . | . | CASRVTGSSTDTQYF | TGTGCCAGCAGGGTTACAGGGTCGAGCACAGATACGCAGTATTTT
TRBJ1-5 | TRBV5-8 | . | TRBD1 | CASSLEGQGMGSNQPQHF | TGTGCCAGCAGCTTGGAAGGACAGGGTATGGGGAGCAATCAGCCCCAGCATTTT
TRBJ2-4 | TRBV6-5 | . | TRBD1 | CASSPQGASIQYF | TGTGCCAGCAGTCCGCAGGGGGCAAGCATTCAGTACTTC
TRBJ2-7 | TRBV5-4 | . | . | CAMTTGNSYEQYF | TGTGCCATGACGACGGGAAACTCCTACGAGCAGTACTTC
TRBJ1-2 | TRBV18 | . | . | CASSTDDGFGYGYTF | TGTGCCAGCTCAACTGACGACGGGTTTGGCTATGGCTACACCTTC
TRBJ2-2 | TRBV5-4 | . | . | CASSQQENTGELFF | TGTGCCAGCAGCCAACAGGAGAACACCGGGGAGCTGTTTTTT
TRBJ1-2 | TRBV6-2/TRBV6-3 | few | . | CASSHTGSYGYTF | TGTGCCAGCAGTCATACAGGGAGCTATGGCTACACCTTC
TRBJ1-1 | TRBV29-1 | . | . | CSVLRTEAFF | TGCAGCGTTTTGAGAACTGAAGCTTTCTTT
TRBJ2-7 | TRBV7-9 | . | . | CASSLGLETYEQYF | TGTGCCAGCAGCCTCGGACTGGAGACTTACGAGCAGTACTTC
TRBJ1-2 | TRBV6-5 | . | TRBD1 | CASRGGAGNGYTF | TGTGCCAGCAGAGGGGGCGCCGGTAATGGCTACACCTTC
TRBJ2-1 | TRBV27 | . | . | CASRGPGEQFF | TGTGCCAGCAGGGGGCCGGGTGAGCAGTTCTTC
TRBJ2-1 | TRBV7-9 | once | . | CASSPKPSGSYNEQFF | TGTGCCAGCAGCCCTAAGCCGAGCGGCTCCTACAATGAGCAGTTCTTC
TRBJ1-1 | TRBV19 | . | . | CASTMGVTEAFF | TGTGCCAGTACCATGGGCGTGACTGAAGCTTTCTTT
TRBJ1-2 | TRBV2 | . | TRBD1 | CASSEAGTGVYGYTF | TGTGCCAGCAGTGAAGCCGGGACAGGGGTCTATGGCTACACCTTC
TRBJ1-2 | TRBV25-1 | . | . | CAAVNSLEGQGLYGYTF | TGTGCAGCAGTGAACTCCCTCGAGGGGCAGGGGCTCTATGGCTACACCTTC
TRBJ2-7 | TRBV5-6 | once | . | CASSLGQGVTYEQYF | TGTGCCAGCAGCTTGGGGCAGGGCGTTACGTACGAGCAGTACTTC
TRBJ2-2 | TRBV3-1/TRBV3-2 | . | TRBD2 | CASSQDPWAGATGELFF | TGTGCCAGCAGCCAAGATCCTTGGGCGGGAGCCACCGGGGAGCTGTTTTTT
TRBJ2-2 | TRBV9 | . | . | CASRSILGGMAGELFF | TGTGCCAGCAGATCCATCTTGGGGGGAATGGCCGGGGAGCTGTTTTTT
TRBJ2-2 | TRBV5-1 | . | . | CASSFGDRITGELFF | TGCGCCAGCAGCTTTGGTGACAGAATCACCGGGGAGCTGTTTTTT
TRBJ1-2 | TRBV24-1 | . | TRBD1 | CATSEPGTGGNYGYTF | TGTGCCACCAGTGAACCCGGGACAGGGGGGAACTATGGCTACACCTTC
TRBJ1-2 | TRBV15 | . | . | CATSREPQANYGYTF | TGTGCCACCAGCAGAGAGCCACAGGCTAACTATGGCTACACCTTC
TRBJ2-1 | TRBV6-6 | . | . | CASSSVRNNEQFF | TGTGCCAGCAGTTCGGTTCGAAACAATGAGCAGTTCTTC
TRBJ2-1 | TRBV10-3 | few | TRBD2 | CAISEWGGSQYNEQFF | TGTGCCATCAGTGAGTGGGGCGGGAGCCAATACAATGAGCAGTTCTTC
TRBJ1-2 | TRBV6-5 | few | . | CASSLLDYGYTF | TGTGCCAGCAGTTTACTCGATTATGGCTACACCTTC
TRBJ2-7 | TRBV11-2 | . | TRBD1 | CASSKTGTASSYEQYF | TGTGCCAGCAGCAAGACCGGGACAGCGAGCTCCTACGAGCAGTACTTC
TRBJ1-4 | TRBV5-5 | . | . | CASSGVAGAVTNEKLFF | TGTGCCAGCAGCGGGGTTGCAGGGGCTGTAACTAATGAAAAACTGTTTTTT
TRBJ2-2 | TRBV16 | few | . | CASSQWAQAGELFF | TGTGCCAGCAGCCAATGGGCGCAGGCCGGGGAGCTGTTTTTT
TRBJ2-1 | TRBV28 | . | . | CASSLRGTGYEQFF | TGTGCCAGCAGTTTAAGGGGAACGGGCTATGAGCAGTTCTTC
TRBJ1-2 | TRBV18 | . | TRBD1 | CASSPVTGTGGDGYTF | TGTGCCAGCTCACCCGTGACCGGGACAGGGGGAGATGGCTACACCTTC
TRBJ2-7 | TRBV4-2 | . | . | CASSQLTRGSRYEQYF | TGTGCCAGCAGCCAACTTACTAGGGGGAGTAGGTACGAGCAGTACTTC
TRBJ1-4 | TRBV19 | once | . | CASSIDTGRGTNEKLFF | TGTGCCAGTAGTATAGACACAGGGCGTGGAACTAATGAAAAACTGTTTTTT
TRBJ1-2 | TRBV14 | . | . | CASSQKAAAYGYTF | TGTGCCAGCAGCCAAAAGGCGGCAGCCTATGGCTACACCTTC
TRBJ2-1 | TRBV6-5 | . | . | CASKAGGYNEQFF | TGTGCCAGCAAGGCAGGGGGGTACAATGAGCAGTTCTTC
TRBJ1-4 | TRBV5-4 | . | TRBD1 | CASSLYGQGRNEKLFF | TGTGCCAGCAGCCTATATGGACAGGGGCGTAATGAAAAACTGTTTTTT
TRBJ1-4 | TRBV15 | . | . | CATSRDLGSATNEKLFF | TGTGCCACCAGCAGAGATCTAGGCTCCGCAACTAATGAAAAACTGTTTTTT
TRBJ1-5 | TRBV19 | . | TRBD1 | CASSGGVSSNQPQHF | TGTGCCAGTTCAGGGGGCGTATCAAGCAATCAGCCCCAGCATTTT
TRBJ1-3 | TRBV5-5 | once | . | CASSLVKRPPKFGNTIYF | TGTGCCAGCAGCTTGGTTAAGAGGCCTCCGAAATTTGGAAACACCATATATTTT
TRBJ2-7 | TRBV24-1 | . | . | CATSGTLQDEQYF | TGTGCCACCAGCGGGACATTGCAAGACGAGCAGTACTTC
TRBJ2-7 | TRBV15 | . | . | CATSRAAAYEQYF | TGTGCCACCAGCAGAGCGGCGGCCTACGAGCAGTACTTC
TRBJ1-4 | TRBV7-9 | . | . | CASSADSTLMKKVFF | TGTGCCAGCAGCGCGGACAGTACCCTCATGAAAAAGGTGTTTTTT
TRBJ1-3 | TRBV5-1 | . | . | CASSLVWGDTIYF | TGCGCCAGCAGCTTGGTTTGGGGCGACACCATATATTTT
TRBJ2-7 | TRBV19 | . | . | CASSIATAPQGGEQYF | TGTGCCAGTAGTATAGCGACCGCGCCCCAGGGAGGCGAGCAGTACTTC